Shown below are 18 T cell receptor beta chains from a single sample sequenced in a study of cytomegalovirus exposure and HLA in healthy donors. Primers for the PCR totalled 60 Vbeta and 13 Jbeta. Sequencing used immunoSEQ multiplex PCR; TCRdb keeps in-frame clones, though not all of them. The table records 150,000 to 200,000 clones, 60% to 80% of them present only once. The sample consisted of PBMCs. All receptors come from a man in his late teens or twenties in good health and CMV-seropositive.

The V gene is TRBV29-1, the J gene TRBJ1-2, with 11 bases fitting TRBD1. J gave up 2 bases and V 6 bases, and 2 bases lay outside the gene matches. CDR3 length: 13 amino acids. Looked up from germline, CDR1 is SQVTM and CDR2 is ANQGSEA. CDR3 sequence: CSVGQGGNYGYTF. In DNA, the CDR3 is TGCAGCGTGGGACAGGGGGGAAACTATGGCTACACCTTC. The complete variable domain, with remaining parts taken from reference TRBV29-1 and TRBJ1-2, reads SAVISQKPSRDICQRGTSLTIQCQVDSQVTMMFWYRQQPGQSLTLIATANQGSEATYESGFVIDKFPISRPNLTFSTLTVSNMSPEDSSIYLCSVGQGGNYGYTFGSGTRLTVV.

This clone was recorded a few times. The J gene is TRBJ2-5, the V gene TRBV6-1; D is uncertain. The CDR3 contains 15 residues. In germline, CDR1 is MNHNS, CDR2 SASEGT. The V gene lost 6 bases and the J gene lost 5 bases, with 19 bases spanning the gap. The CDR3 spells CASSVLSLRPETQYF. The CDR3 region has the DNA TGTGCCAGCAGCGTACTTTCTCTCCGCCCCGAGACCCAGTACTTC.

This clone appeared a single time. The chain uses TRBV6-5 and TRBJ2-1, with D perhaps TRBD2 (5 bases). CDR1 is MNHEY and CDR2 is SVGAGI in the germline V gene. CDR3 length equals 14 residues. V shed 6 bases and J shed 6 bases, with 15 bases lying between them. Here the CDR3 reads CASRAGLASNEQFF. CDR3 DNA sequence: TGTGCCAGCAGGGCCGGACTTGCGTCCAATGAGCAGTTCTTC.

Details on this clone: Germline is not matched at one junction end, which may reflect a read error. The chain's CDR3 is CASSLVQGQTDTRYF. DNA for the CDR3: TGTGCCAGCAGCTTAGTGCAGGGCCAAACAGATACGCGGTATTTT. The rearrangement uses TRBV7-9 and TRBJ2-3, with TRBD1 as a possible D gene (5 bases). Germline values: CDR1 SEHNR, CDR2 FQNEAQ (reference sequence). CDR3 length: 15 amino acids.

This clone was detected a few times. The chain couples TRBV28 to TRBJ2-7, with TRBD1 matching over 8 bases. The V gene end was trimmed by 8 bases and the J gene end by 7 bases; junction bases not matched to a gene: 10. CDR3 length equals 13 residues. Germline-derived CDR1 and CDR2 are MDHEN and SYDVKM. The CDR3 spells CASGEQGVKEQYV. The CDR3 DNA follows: TGTGCCAGCGGCGAACAGGGGGTTAAAGAGCAGTACGTC.

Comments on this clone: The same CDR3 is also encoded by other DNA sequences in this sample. CDR3 region: CAWGTGSNQPQHF. The CDR3 DNA is TGTGCCTGGGGGACAGGGAGCAATCAGCCCCAGCATTTT. V gene TRBV30 combines with J gene TRBJ1-5, with 9 bases lining up with TRBD1. CDR1 is GTSNPN, CDR2 SVGIG, per germline (reference sequence). The CDR3 extends over 13 amino acids. Trimming removed 5 bases from V and 1 base from J; junction bases left unmatched: 0.

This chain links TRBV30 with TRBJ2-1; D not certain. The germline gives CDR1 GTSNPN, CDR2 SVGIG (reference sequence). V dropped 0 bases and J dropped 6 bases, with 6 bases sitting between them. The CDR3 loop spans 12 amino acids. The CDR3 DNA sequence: TGTGCCTGGAGTGTAACCAGCAATGAGCAGTTCTTC. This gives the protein CAWSVTSNEQFF.

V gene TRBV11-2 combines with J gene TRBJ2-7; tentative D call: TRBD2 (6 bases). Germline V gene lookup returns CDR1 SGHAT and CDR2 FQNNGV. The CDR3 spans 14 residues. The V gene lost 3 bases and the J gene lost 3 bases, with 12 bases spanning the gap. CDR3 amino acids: CASSLAGRYYEQYV. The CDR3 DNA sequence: TGTGCCAGCAGCTTGGCGGGACGGTACTACGAGCAGTACGTC.

The CDR3 is CAISGTGSDEQFF. CDR3 nucleotides: TGTGCCATCAGTGGGACGGGTAGCGATGAGCAGTTCTTC. The chain combines TRBV10-3 with TRBJ2-1, with D tentatively TRBD2 (5 bases). CDR1 is ENHRY, CDR2 SYGVKD, per germline. V was trimmed by 4 bases and J by 8 bases, leaving 12 bases between them. The CDR3 contains 13 residues.

The CDR3 sequence: CASSEASLAGSYNEQFF. In DNA form, the CDR3 reads TGTGCCAGCAGTGAAGCGTCTCTAGCGGGTTCCTACAATGAGCAGTTCTTC. V is TRBV6-1 and J is TRBJ2-1, with TRBD2 matching over 8 bases. Germline V CDR1 and CDR2: MNHNS, SASEGT. The CDR3 runs 17 residues. Trimming at V came to 0 bases and at J to 1 base, leaving 5 bases not matched to a gene.

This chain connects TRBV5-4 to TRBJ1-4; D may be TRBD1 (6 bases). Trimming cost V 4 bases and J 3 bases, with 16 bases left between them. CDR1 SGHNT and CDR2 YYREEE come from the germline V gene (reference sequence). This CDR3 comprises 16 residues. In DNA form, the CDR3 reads TGTGCCAGCAGCACCAGTCAGGGGCGTCCTAATGAAAAACTGTTTTTT. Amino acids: CASSTSQGRPNEKLFF.

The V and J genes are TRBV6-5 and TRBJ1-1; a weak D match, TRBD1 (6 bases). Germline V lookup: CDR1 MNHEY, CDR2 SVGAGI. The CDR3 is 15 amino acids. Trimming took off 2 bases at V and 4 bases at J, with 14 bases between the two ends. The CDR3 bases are TGTGCCAGCAGTTACGGCCGGGGGGGCCGCACTGAAGCTTTCTTT. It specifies CASSYGRGGRTEAFF.

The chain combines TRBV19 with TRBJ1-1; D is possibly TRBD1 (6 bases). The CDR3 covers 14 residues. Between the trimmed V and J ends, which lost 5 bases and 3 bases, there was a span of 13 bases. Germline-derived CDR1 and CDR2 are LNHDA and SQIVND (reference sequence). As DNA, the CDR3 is TGTGCCAGTAGTTTTGGAGGGGGGGACACTGAAGCTTTCTTT. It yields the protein CASSFGGGDTEAFF.

The CDR3 DNA reads TGCGCCAGCAGCCAAGATCTTGGGGCCAACGTCCTGACTTTC. Amino acid sequence: CASSQDLGANVLTF. J is TRBJ2-6 and V is TRBV4-1; D is unclear. CDR3 length: 14 residues. CDR1 is MGHRA, CDR2 YSYEKL, per germline. V lost 0 bases and J 3 bases, leaving 3 bases between the germline ends.

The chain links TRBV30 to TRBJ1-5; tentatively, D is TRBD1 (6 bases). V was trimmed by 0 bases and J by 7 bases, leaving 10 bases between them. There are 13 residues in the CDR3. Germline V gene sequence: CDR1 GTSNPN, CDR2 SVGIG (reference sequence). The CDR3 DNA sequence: TGTGCCTGGAGTGTGACAGGAGCCCAGCCCCAGCATTTT. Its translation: CAWSVTGAQPQHF. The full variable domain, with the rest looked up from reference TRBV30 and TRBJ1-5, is SQTIHQWPATLVQPVGSPLSLECTVEGTSNPNLYWYRQAAGRGLQLLFYSVGIGQISSEVPQNLSASRPQDRQFILSSKKLLLSDSGFYLCAWSVTGAQPQHFGDGTRLSIL.

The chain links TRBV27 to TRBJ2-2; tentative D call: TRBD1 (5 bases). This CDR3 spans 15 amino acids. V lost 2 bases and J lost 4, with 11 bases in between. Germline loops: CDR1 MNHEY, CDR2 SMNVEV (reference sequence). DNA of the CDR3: TGTGCCAGCAGTTTAACCACAGGTGCCACCGGGGAGCTGTTTTTT. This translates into CASSLTTGATGELFF.

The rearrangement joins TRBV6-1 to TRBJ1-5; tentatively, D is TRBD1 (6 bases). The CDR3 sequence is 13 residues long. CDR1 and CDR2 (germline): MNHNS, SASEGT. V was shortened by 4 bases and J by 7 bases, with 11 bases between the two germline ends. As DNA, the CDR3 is TGTGCCAGCAGTGTCTACAGGGACCAGCCCCAGCATTTT. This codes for CASSVYRDQPQHF.

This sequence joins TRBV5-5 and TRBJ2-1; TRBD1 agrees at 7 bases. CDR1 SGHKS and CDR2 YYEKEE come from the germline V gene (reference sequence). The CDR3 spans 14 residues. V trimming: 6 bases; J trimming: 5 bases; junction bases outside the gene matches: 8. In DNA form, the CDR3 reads TGTGCCAGCACCTCCGGGACAGTCAACAATGAGCAGTTCTTC. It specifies CASTSGTVNNEQFF.